Below are 31 T cell receptor beta chains sequenced from a single sample in a study of persistence of HIV-infected CD4 T cells. The libraries were made with immunoSEQ version 4 in survey mode. The table came from immunoSEQ multiplex PCR; TCRdb's copy has only in-frame clones and leaves some out. The sample consists of approximately 35,000 clones, around four fifths of them appearing once. Cells were stimulated with overlapping HIV-1 Gag 15-mer peptides. Memory cells lacking CD40L and CD69 with high CD45RO were sorted. These TCRs' antigens remain unknown. Sequenced here: cultured CD4+ T cells from PBMCs, sampled from a patient who received antiretroviral therapy. These receptors were taken from an adult with HIV. The donor label of this sample is uncertain.

This CDR3 is CASSFGVAGIYEQYV. The DNA for the CDR3 is TGTGCCAGCAGCTTCGGGGTCGCCGGAATTTACGAGCAGTACGTC. The chain uses TRBV7-9 and TRBJ2-7, with TRBD2 as a possible D gene (5 bases). This CDR3 spans 15 amino acids. V was shortened by 3 bases and J by 4 bases, with 16 bases between the two germline ends. The germline V gene has CDR1 SEHNR and CDR2 FQNEAQ (reference sequence).

The sample holds a few counts of this clone. The chain combines TRBV10-3 with TRBJ2-6; D gene ambiguous. Germline V lookup: CDR1 ENHRY, CDR2 SYGVKD. The CDR3 contains 15 residues. Deletions cut 0 bases from V and 2 bases from J, with 5 bases between. CDR3 in amino acids: CAISESTAGANVLTF. CDR3 coding DNA: TGTGCCATCAGTGAGTCAACGGCTGGGGCCAACGTCCTGACTTTC.

V gene TRBV7-3 combines with J gene TRBJ1-1; 7 bases fit TRBD1. Trimming removed 5 bases from V and 1 base from J; junction bases left unmatched: 10. Germline-derived CDR1 and CDR2 are SGHTA and FQGTGA. The CDR3 contains 16 residues. CDR3: CASSPQLGQTNTEAFF. CDR3 nucleotides: TGTGCCAGCAGCCCTCAACTGGGACAGACGAACACTGAAGCTTTCTTT.

This chain uses TRBV5-1 with TRBJ1-2; no clear D gene. The CDR3 has 15 amino acids. Germline V CDR1 and CDR2: SGHRS, YFSETQ. The ends were cut back, 0 bases at V and 2 bases at J, with 11 bases in the middle. Written as DNA, the CDR3 is TGCGCCAGCAGCTTGGCCTCATCCGGAAACTATGGCTACACCTTC. Protein: CASSLASSGNYGYTF. The entire variable domain, with the rest obtained from reference TRBV5-1 and TRBJ1-2, is as follows: KAGVTQTPRYLIKTRGQQVTLSCSPISGHRSVSWYQQTPGQGLQFLFEYFSETQRNKGNFPGRFSGRQFSNSRSEMNVSTLELGDSALYLCASSLASSGNYGYTFGSGTRLTVV.

V and J are TRBV27 and TRBJ2-5; D unclear. The V gene's germline CDR1 is MNHEY and CDR2 SMNVEV (reference sequence). The CDR3 has 13 amino acids. The V end was cut by 5 bases, the J end by 7 bases, with 14 bases between. For the CDR3, the DNA is TGTGCCAGCAGTCGGATTTTGTCAGGGACCCAGTACTTC. As protein: CASSRILSGTQYF.

CDR3 protein: CASRDREGQPQHF. In DNA form, the CDR3 reads TGTGCCAGCCGGGACAGGGAGGGACAGCCCCAGCATTTT. The chain is built from TRBV2 and TRBJ1-5, with 9 nucleotides matching TRBD1. This CDR3 comprises 13 residues. Germline lookup yields CDR1 SNHLY and CDR2 FYNNEI. V gave up 8 bases and J gave up 7 bases; unmatched junction bases: 6.

This chain uses TRBV30 with TRBJ1-6; TRBD1 is a possible D gene (5 bases). The CDR3 totals 16 residues. V gave up 2 bases and J gave up 7 bases, with 18 bases separating them. Germline CDR1 reads GTSNPN; CDR2 reads SVGIG (reference sequence). CDR3 nucleotide sequence: TGTGCCTGGAGTACCCTCGGGACCTGGGGAAATTCACCCCTCCACTTT. Amino acids: CAWSTLGTWGNSPLHF. The variable domain in full, with the rest retrieved from reference TRBV30 and TRBJ1-6, is SQTIHQWPATLVQPVGSPLSLECTVEGTSNPNLYWYRQAAGRGLQLLFYSVGIGQISSEVPQNLSASRPQDRQFILSSKKLLLSDSGFYLCAWSTLGTWGNSPLHFGNGTRLTVT.

The V and J genes are TRBV2 and TRBJ1-2; TRBD1 is a possible D gene (5 bases). The CDR3 sequence is 13 residues long. With 6 bases removed from V and 7 bases from J, the gap between germline ends came to 15 bases. Germline values: CDR1 SNHLY, CDR2 FYNNEI. The CDR3 bases are TGTGCCAGCAGCGGGACGCATGGGGGTGGCTACACCTTC. Protein sequence: CASSGTHGGGYTF. Complete variable domain (other parts from reference TRBV2 and TRBJ1-2): EPEVTQTPSHQVTQMGQEVILRCVPISNHLYFYWYRQILGQKVEFLVSFYNNEISEKSEIFDDQFSVERPDGSNFTLKIRSTKLEDSAMYFCASSGTHGGGYTFGSGTRLTVV.

The gene calls are TRBV2 and TRBJ2-2; possible D gene TRBD1, 5 bases. The V gene lost 2 bases and the J gene lost 3 bases, with 7 bases spanning the gap. The CDR3 is 14 amino acids. In germline, CDR1 is SNHLY, CDR2 FYNNEI. The CDR3 region is CASSEQGYTGELFF. The CDR3 DNA reads as TGTGCCAGCAGTGAACAGGGCTACACCGGGGAGCTGTTTTTT.

This clone was recorded a few times. V gene TRBV11-2 combines with J gene TRBJ2-6; the match to TRBD1 covers 7 bases. The CDR3 consists of 19 residues. CDR1 SGHAT and CDR2 FQNNGV come from the germline V gene. The junction had 12 bases not matched to a gene; V was cut back by 4 bases and J by 0 bases. CDR3 loop: CASSSPIKGATSGANVLTF. CDR3 bases: TGTGCCAGCAGCTCCCCCATAAAGGGGGCGACCTCTGGGGCCAACGTCCTGACTTTC.

The chain couples TRBV24-1 to TRBJ2-3; the match to TRBD1 covers 9 bases. The V segment lost 5 bases and the J segment 4 bases; nucleotides outside the gene matches: 3. Germline values: CDR1 KGHDR, CDR2 SFDVKD. The CDR3 is 14 residues long. DNA for the CDR3: TGTGCCACCAGTGGGGACAGGGCCTCAGATACGCAGTATTTT. It codes for CATSGDRASDTQYF.

The rearrangement uses TRBV19 and TRBJ1-5; D uncertain. In germline, CDR1 is LNHDA, CDR2 SQIVND (reference sequence). The CDR3 is made up of 15 amino acids. V shed 3 bases and J shed 2 bases, with 11 bases lying between them. CDR3 loop: CASSMSVMGNQPQHF. DNA for the CDR3: TGTGCCAGTAGTATGAGTGTTATGGGCAATCAGCCCCAGCATTTT.

The chain combines TRBV20-1 with TRBJ1-1; D is uncertain. CDR1 and CDR2 (germline): DFQATT, SNEGSKA (reference sequence). Trimming took 8 bases from V and 5 from J, leaving 9 bases between them. The CDR3 contains 10 residues. The CDR3 reads CSPYGTEAFF. The CDR3 DNA reads TGCAGTCCATACGGTACTGAAGCTTTCTTT.

This clone came up a few times. The V gene is TRBV15, the J gene TRBJ2-7, with D tentatively TRBD1 or TRBD2 (5 bases each). This CDR3 comprises 18 residues. Germline V gives CDR1 LNHNV, CDR2 YYDKDF (reference sequence). Trimming cost V 1 base and J 1 base, with 20 bases left between them. For the CDR3, the DNA is TGTGCCACCAGCAGAGCCCATCAAACGCTGGGGGATTCCTACGAGCAGTACGTC. Translation gives CATSRAHQTLGDSYEQYV.

V and J are TRBV7-8 and TRBJ2-2; 10 nucleotides match TRBD2. Germline CDR1 reads SGHVS; CDR2 reads FQNEAQ. V trimming: 2 bases; J trimming: 6 bases; junction bases outside the gene matches: 6. The CDR3 extends over 16 amino acids. CDR3: CASSLSGGAFSGELFF. The CDR3 bases are TGTGCCAGCAGCTTAAGCGGGGGGGCCTTCTCCGGGGAGCTGTTTTTT.

The genes are TRBV7-2 and TRBJ2-7; D is unclear. Germline CDR1 and CDR2: SGHTA and FQGNSA. Trimming shortened V by 5 bases and J by 3 bases, and 14 bases separated the two germline ends. This CDR3 is built from 14 residues. The CDR3 coding sequence is TGTGCCAGCAGCCACCAGAATTCCTTCTACGAGCAGTACTTC. Protein product: CASSHQNSFYEQYF. Using reference TRBV7-2 and TRBJ2-7 for the parts outside the CDR3, the full variable domain is GAGVSQSPSNKVTEKGKDVELRCDPISGHTALYWYRQSLGQGLEFLIYFQGNSAPDKSGLPSDRFSAERTGGSVSTLTIQRTQQEDSAVYLCASSHQNSFYEQYFGPGTRLTVT.

This chain joins TRBV19 and TRBJ1-1; TRBD1 is a possible D gene (6 bases). CDR1 is LNHDA, CDR2 SQIVND, per germline (reference sequence). This CDR3 contains 13 residues. V lost 8 bases, J lost 0 bases, and 10 bases lay in between. The CDR3 region is CASQDSLNTEAFF. The CDR3 bases are TGTGCCAGTCAGGACAGCTTGAACACTGAAGCTTTCTTT.

This clone was seen a single time. The chain recombines TRBV27 with TRBJ2-2, with a weak D call TRBD1 (6 bases). The length of the CDR3 is 18 residues. CDR1 and CDR2 from the germline V gene are MNHEY and SMNVEV (reference sequence). Trimming removed 2 bases at V and 5 bases at J, with 21 bases between. The CDR3 DNA is TGTGCCAGCAGTTTAATTGGTCAGGGGCCGCTAGGAACCGGGGAGCTGTTTTTT. Translation: CASSLIGQGPLGTGELFF.

The V call is TRBV27, the J call TRBJ2-1, with 11 bases lining up with TRBD2. CDR1 is MNHEY, CDR2 SMNVEV, per germline (reference sequence). This CDR3 region has 15 residues. Unmatched junction bases numbered 6, after V lost 5 bases and J lost 6 bases. The CDR3 sequence: CASSRPGLAANEQFF. CDR3 bases: TGTGCCAGCAGTCGCCCGGGACTAGCGGCCAATGAGCAGTTCTTC.

The chain couples TRBV19 to TRBJ2-7; TRBD1 matches at 8 bases. The V gene's germline CDR1 is LNHDA and CDR2 SQIVND (reference sequence). The CDR3 loop spans 12 amino acids. V gave up 8 bases and J gave up 7 bases; unmatched junction bases: 7. The chain's CDR3 is CASQGRGREQYF. CDR3 DNA sequence: TGTGCCAGTCAAGGCAGGGGGCGAGAGCAGTACTTC.

The rearrangement uses TRBV19 and TRBJ1-1; D is possibly TRBD1 (5 bases). CDR1 and CDR2 (germline): LNHDA, SQIVND (reference sequence). V lost 4 bases and J lost 0, with 9 bases in between. This CDR3 is 14 amino acids long. The CDR3 region is CASSRGQLNTEAFF. The CDR3 DNA is TGTGCCAGTAGTAGGGGCCAATTGAACACTGAAGCTTTCTTT.

The chain links TRBV9 to TRBJ1-6, with D tentatively TRBD1 (5 bases). Per germline, CDR1 SGDLS and CDR2 YYNGEE. The V end lost 6 bases, the J end lost 5 bases, and 15 bases lay between the germline ends. The CDR3 length is 15 residues. CDR3 bases: TGTGCCAGCACCCCCCGGGACGGAGATAATTCACCCCTCCACTTT. Its translation is CASTPRDGDNSPLHF.

V is TRBV7-8 and J is TRBJ2-3; D might be TRBD1 (5 bases). CDR3 length equals 14 residues. V was clipped by 1 base and J by 7 bases, with 12 bases between them. The germline V gene encodes CDR1 SGHVS and CDR2 FQNEAQ. CDR3 residues: CASSLEGPENTQYF. The CDR3 nucleotides are TGTGCCAGCAGCTTAGAGGGGCCTGAGAATACGCAGTATTTT.

The chain uses TRBV19 and TRBJ2-7; D possibly matches TRBD1 or TRBD2 (6 bases each). V was pared by 6 bases and J by 1 base, with 13 bases between. Per the germline V gene, CDR1 is LNHDA and CDR2 is SQIVND (reference sequence). The CDR3 extends over 14 amino acids. The CDR3 is CASSHRGTSYEQYF. As DNA, the CDR3 is TGTGCCAGTAGCCATAGGGGGACTTCCTACGAGCAGTACTTC.

The chain employs TRBV7-3 and TRBJ2-1; 11 nucleotides match TRBD2. CDR3 length equals 14 residues. CDR1 is SGHTA and CDR2 is FQGTGA in the germline V gene. With V trimmed by 5 bases and J by 3 bases, 0 bases remained unmatched. CDR3 nucleotide sequence: TGTGCCAGCAGCCTAGCGGGGGGCTACAATGAGCAGTTCTTC. Protein: CASSLAGGYNEQFF.

Only a few counts were recorded for this clone. This chain connects TRBV6-1 to TRBJ2-7, with unresolved D. The V gene's germline CDR1 is MNHNS and CDR2 SASEGT. V was pared by 0 bases and J by 3 bases, with 3 bases between. CDR3 length: 12 residues. The CDR3 region has the DNA TGTGCCAGCAGTGAAGCCGTCTACGAGCAGTACTTC. Protein product: CASSEAVYEQYF.

This rearrangement joins TRBV24-1 to TRBJ2-5; 9 bases agree with TRBD2. After removal of 0 bases from V and 5 bases from J, the junction contained 3 bases not matched to a gene. This CDR3 comprises 15 residues. Germline-derived CDR1 and CDR2 are KGHDR and SFDVKD. CDR3 loop: CATSDLSLAGETQYF. The CDR3 DNA follows: TGTGCCACCAGTGATTTGAGTCTAGCGGGGGAGACCCAGTACTTC.

Only one count was recorded for this clone. CDR3 coding DNA: TGTGCCAGCAGTACCCACAGGGGGCAGGGCACTGAAGCTTTCTTT. This sequence encodes CASSTHRGQGTEAFF. This chain links TRBV7-8 with TRBJ1-1, with TRBD1 matching 9 bases. The junction had 9 bases not matched to a gene; V was cut back by 6 bases and J by 4 bases. Germline lookup yields CDR1 SGHVS and CDR2 FQNEAQ. The CDR3 has 15 amino acids. Filled out from reference TRBV7-8 and TRBJ1-1, the complete variable domain reads GAGVSQSPRYKVAKRGQDVALRCDPISGHVSLFWYQQALGQGPEFLTYFQNEAQLDKSGLPSDRFFAERPEGSVSTLKIQRTQQEDSAVYLCASSTHRGQGTEAFFGQGTRLTVV.

As regards this clone: Other DNA sequences from this sample encode an identical CDR3 as well. The chain uses TRBV19 and TRBJ1-5, with D maybe TRBD1 (5 bases). Looked up from germline, CDR1 is LNHDA and CDR2 is SQIVND (reference sequence). Trimming stripped 1 base from V and 7 bases from J, with 14 bases between. This CDR3 region has 15 residues. This chain's CDR3 is CASSIGGGGGQPQHF. CDR3 nucleotides: TGTGCCAGTAGTATAGGGGGAGGCGGGGGGCAGCCCCAGCATTTT.

CDR3 sequence reads: CASSRQGLPYEQYF. In DNA, the CDR3 is TGTGCCAGCAGCCGACAGGGGCTCCCCTACGAGCAGTACTTC. The chain recombines TRBV27 with TRBJ2-7; 8 nucleotides line up with TRBD1. The CDR3 is made up of 14 amino acids. Germline lookup yields CDR1 MNHEY and CDR2 SMNVEV (reference sequence). V shed 6 bases, J shed 2 bases, and the junction held 6 bases outside the gene matches.

The chain couples TRBV4-1 to TRBJ2-3; 8 nucleotides line up with TRBD2. The CDR3 covers 13 residues. V shed 1 base and J 11 bases; nucleotides not matched to a gene: 5. Germline V gives CDR1 MGHRA, CDR2 YSYEKL. The CDR3 sequence is CASSQGVGLVQYF. DNA for the CDR3: TGCGCCAGCAGCCAAGGGGTGGGACTAGTGCAGTATTTT.